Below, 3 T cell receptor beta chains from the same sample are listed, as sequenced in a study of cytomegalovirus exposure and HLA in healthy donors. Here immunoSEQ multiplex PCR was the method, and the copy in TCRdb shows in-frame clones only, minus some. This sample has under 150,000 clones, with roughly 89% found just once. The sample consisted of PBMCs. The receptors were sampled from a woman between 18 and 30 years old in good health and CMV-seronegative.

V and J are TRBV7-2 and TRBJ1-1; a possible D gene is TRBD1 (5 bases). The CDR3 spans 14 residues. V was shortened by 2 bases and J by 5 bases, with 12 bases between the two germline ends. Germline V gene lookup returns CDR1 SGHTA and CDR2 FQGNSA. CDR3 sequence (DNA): TGTGCCAGCAGCTTATGGGGCCCCGCGACTGAAGCTTTCTTT. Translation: CASSLWGPATEAFF.

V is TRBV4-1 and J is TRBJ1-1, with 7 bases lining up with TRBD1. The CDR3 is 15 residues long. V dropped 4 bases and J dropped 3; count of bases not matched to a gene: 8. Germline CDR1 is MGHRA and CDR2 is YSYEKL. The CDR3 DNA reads TGCGCCAGCAGCCGACAGGGTACTGGGTACACTGAAGCTTTCTTT. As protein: CASSRQGTGYTEAFF.

CDR3: CASSVGGETYEQYF. The CDR3 coding sequence is TGTGCCAGCAGCGTAGGCGGTGAGACCTACGAGCAGTACTTC. The genes are TRBV9 and TRBJ2-7; D not resolved. This CDR3 contains 14 residues. Germline V lookup: CDR1 SGDLS, CDR2 YYNGEE. V was pared by 0 bases and J by 2 bases, with 9 bases between. The full variable domain, its missing parts supplied by reference TRBV9 and TRBJ2-7, is DSGVTQTPKHLITATGQRVTLRCSPRSGDLSVYWYQQSLDQGLQFLIQYYNGEERAKGNILERFSAQQFPDLHSELNLSSLELGDSALYFCASSVGGETYEQYFGPGTRLTVT.